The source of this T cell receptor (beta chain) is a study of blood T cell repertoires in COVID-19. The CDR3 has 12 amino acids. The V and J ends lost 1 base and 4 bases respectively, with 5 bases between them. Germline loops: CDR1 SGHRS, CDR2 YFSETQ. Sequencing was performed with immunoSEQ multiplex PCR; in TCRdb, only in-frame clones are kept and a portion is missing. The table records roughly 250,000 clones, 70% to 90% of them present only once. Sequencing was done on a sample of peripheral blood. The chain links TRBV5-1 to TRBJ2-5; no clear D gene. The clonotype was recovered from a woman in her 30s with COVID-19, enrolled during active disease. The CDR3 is CASSLFRETQYF. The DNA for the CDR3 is TGCGCCAGCAGCTTGTTTCGAGAGACCCAGTACTTC.